This TCR beta chain was observed in a study of cytomegalovirus exposure and HLA in healthy donors. Vbeta (60) and Jbeta (13) primers were used in the PCR. The protocol was immunoSEQ multiplex PCR, while the TCRdb copy is restricted to in-frame clones and leaves out a portion. The repertoire holds hundreds of thousands of clones, with 70% to 80% as singletons. This receptor was obtained from a male donor in good health and CMV-seronegative. The sample consisted of PBMCs.

CDR3 in amino acids: CASRLGGQYNSPLHF. CDR3 DNA sequence: TGTGCCAGCAGACTAGGGGGACAGTATAATTCACCCCTCCACTTT. The chain is built from TRBV6-5 and TRBJ1-6, with 7 bases that match TRBD1. The V gene's germline CDR1 is MNHEY and CDR2 SVGAGI. The CDR3 is made up of 15 amino acids. Trimming removed 6 bases from V and 4 bases from J; junction bases left unmatched: 6.